This passage covers 17 T cell receptor beta chains from one sample sequenced in a study of blood T cell repertoires in COVID-19. Here immunoSEQ multiplex PCR was the method, and the copy in TCRdb shows in-frame clones only, minus some. The data show some 140,000 clones, with approximately 87% seen just once and about 2% held by the top ten. The sequenced material came from peripheral blood. Receptors were obtained from an older man with active COVID-19.

This sequence joins TRBV19 and TRBJ1-5; D uncertain. The V end lost 7 bases, the J end lost 2 bases, and 12 bases lay between the germline ends. This CDR3 has 14 residues. The germline CDR1 and CDR2 sequences are LNHDA and SQIVND (reference sequence). The CDR3 DNA follows: TGTGCCAGTACCCCGAGCATGGGCAATCAGCCCCAGCATTTT. Encoded protein: CASTPSMGNQPQHF.

The chain employs TRBV5-8 and TRBJ2-5; 10 positions agree with TRBD1. The V segment lost 4 bases and the J segment 2 bases; nucleotides outside the gene matches: 5. This CDR3 has 15 amino acids. Germline V gene sequence: CDR1 SGHTS, CDR2 YDEGEE. Here the CDR3 reads CASSLAGQGQETQYF. The CDR3 DNA reads TGTGCCAGCAGCCTCGCGGGACAGGGGCAAGAGACCCAGTACTTC.

The chain is built from TRBV7-2 and TRBJ2-7; the D gene is possibly TRBD2 (5 bases). Per the germline V gene, CDR1 is SGHTA and CDR2 is FQGNSA. The V end was cut by 1 base, the J end by 5 bases, with 12 bases between. This CDR3 has 14 amino acids. CDR3 DNA sequence: TGTGCCAGCAGCTTAGGTGGGAGTCGGGACGAGCAGTACTTC. This codes for CASSLGGSRDEQYF.

The chain recombines TRBV2 with TRBJ2-7, with 8 bases that match TRBD1. Germline V lookup: CDR1 SNHLY, CDR2 FYNNEI. The CDR3 length is 15 residues. Germline trimming cut 4 bases from V and 3 bases from J; bases unmatched to any gene: 8. The CDR3 DNA reads as TGTGCCAGCAGTGCGGGGGCAGGGGGCGTCTACGAGCAGTACTTC. Protein product: CASSAGAGGVYEQYF. The full variable domain, rest sourced from reference TRBV2 and TRBJ2-7, is EPEVTQTPSHQVTQMGQEVILRCVPISNHLYFYWYRQILGQKVEFLVSFYNNEISEKSEIFDDQFSVERPDGSNFTLKIRSTKLEDSAMYFCASSAGAGGVYEQYFGPGTRLTVT.

CDR3 region: CASSFLSGQRRNEQFF. The CDR3 nucleotides read TGTGCCAGCAGCTTCCTGTCGGGACAGAGACGCAATGAGCAGTTCTTC. The chain couples TRBV28 to TRBJ2-1; 7 bases line up with TRBD1. V was clipped by 6 bases and J by 6 bases; unmatched bases: 14. The CDR3 is 16 amino acids. The germline V gene encodes CDR1 MDHEN and CDR2 SYDVKM. The entire variable domain, with the rest obtained from reference TRBV28 and TRBJ2-1, is as follows: DVKVTQSSRYLVKRTGEKVFLECVQDMDHENMFWYRQDPGLGLRLIYFSYDVKMKEKGDIPEGYSVSREKKERFSLILESASTNQTSMYLCASSFLSGQRRNEQFFGPGTRLTVL.

The chain links TRBV5-1 to TRBJ1-5; weak D call: TRBD1 (5 bases). V lost 1 base and J 0 bases, leaving 8 bases between the germline ends. There are 15 residues in the CDR3. Looked up from germline, CDR1 is SGHRS and CDR2 is YFSETQ. CDR3 coding DNA: TGCGCCAGCAGCTTGTCGGGGGGTAGCAATCAGCCCCAGCATTTT. It encodes CASSLSGGSNQPQHF.

The chain uses TRBV4-3 and TRBJ1-1; D unresolved. With 0 bases removed from V and 4 bases from J, the gap between germline ends came to 12 bases. The CDR3 covers 15 residues. CDR1 LGHNA and CDR2 YSLEER come from the germline V gene. CDR3 sequence (DNA): TGCGCCAGCAGCCAAGACCGCCCCGGGAGCACTGAAGCTTTCTTT. It specifies CASSQDRPGSTEAFF.

The genes are TRBV11-3 and TRBJ2-1, with 8 bases lining up with TRBD1. The CDR3 totals 15 residues. The germline V gene has CDR1 SGHNT and CDR2 YENEEA. The J segment lost 0 bases and the V segment lost 5 bases, leaving 3 bases of the junction unmatched. The CDR3: CASSDRGSSYNEQFF. CDR3 in DNA: TGTGCCAGCAGCGACAGGGGCAGCTCCTACAATGAGCAGTTCTTC.

The chain joins TRBV19 to TRBJ1-4; D is undetermined. The CDR3 covers 14 residues. V was trimmed by 5 bases and J by 8 bases, leaving 15 bases between them. Germline V CDR1 and CDR2: LNHDA, SQIVND (reference sequence). CDR3 protein: CASSLPREAEKLFF. The CDR3 nucleotides are TGTGCCAGTAGTTTGCCGCGGGAGGCCGAAAAACTGTTTTTT.

The chain links TRBV20-1 to TRBJ1-5; D is possibly TRBD1 (6 bases). This CDR3 spans 14 amino acids. Trimming cost V 3 bases and J 3 bases, with 12 bases left between them. The germline gives CDR1 DFQATT, CDR2 SNEGSKA (reference sequence). CDR3 sequence (DNA): TGCAGTGCTAGTTCCAGGGGCCACAATCAGCCCCAGCATTTT. Its protein is CSASSRGHNQPQHF.

The J gene is TRBJ2-1, the V gene TRBV7-8, with D unclear. V gave up 5 bases and J gave up 8 bases, with 7 bases separating them. The length of the CDR3 is 11 residues. Germline assignment: CDR1 SGHVS and CDR2 FQNEAQ. The CDR3 loop reads CASSPYDEQFF. The CDR3 coding sequence is TGTGCCAGCAGCCCGTATGATGAGCAGTTCTTC. The whole variable domain, remainder taken from reference TRBV7-8 and TRBJ2-1, is GAGVSQSPRYKVAKRGQDVALRCDPISGHVSLFWYQQALGQGPEFLTYFQNEAQLDKSGLPSDRFFAERPEGSVSTLKIQRTQQEDSAVYLCASSPYDEQFFGPGTRLTVL.

The chain couples TRBV30 to TRBJ2-1; D is undetermined. In germline, CDR1 is GTSNPN, CDR2 SVGIG (reference sequence). V was trimmed by 3 bases and J by 8 bases, leaving 17 bases between them. This CDR3 is 14 amino acids long. Here the CDR3 reads CAWRPPWSGDEQFF. CDR3 nucleotides: TGTGCCTGGAGACCCCCGTGGAGTGGAGATGAGCAGTTCTTC.

This sequence joins TRBV29-1 and TRBJ2-7; 8 nucleotides line up with TRBD1. CDR3 length equals 14 residues. Germline CDR1 is SQVTM and CDR2 is ANQGSEA. Trimming at V came to 6 bases and at J to 0 bases, leaving 7 bases not matched to a gene. CDR3 sequence: CSVALDRDSYEQYF. The CDR3 region has the DNA TGCAGCGTGGCCCTGGACAGGGACTCCTACGAGCAGTACTTC.

This chain uses TRBV2 with TRBJ2-7; 10 bases map to TRBD1. This CDR3 comprises 14 residues. Losses at the gene ends were 5 bases for V and 4 bases for J; bases not matched to a gene: 5. Germline CDR1 reads SNHLY; CDR2 reads FYNNEI. The CDR3 loop is CASSYGDRGYEQYF. The CDR3 nucleotides are TGTGCCAGCAGTTACGGGGACAGGGGTTACGAGCAGTACTTC.

The J gene is TRBJ1-1, the V gene TRBV28; no reliable D call. Germline assignment: CDR1 MDHEN and CDR2 SYDVKM. The CDR3 totals 14 residues. V lost 2 bases and J lost 0, with 7 bases in between. CDR3 sequence reads: CASSLTVMNTEAFF. The CDR3 DNA reads as TGTGCCAGCAGTTTAACAGTTATGAACACTGAAGCTTTCTTT.

V gene TRBV11-2 combines with J gene TRBJ2-7, with TRBD2 matching over 9 bases. Looked up from germline, CDR1 is SGHAT and CDR2 is FQNNGV. After removal of 0 bases from V and 4 bases from J, the junction contained 4 bases not matched to a gene. This CDR3 has 15 amino acids. As DNA, the CDR3 is TGTGCCAGCAGCTTAGATGGACTAGCGCGTTACGAGCAGTACTTC. It yields the protein CASSLDGLARYEQYF. Drawing the rest from reference TRBV11-2 and TRBJ2-7, the complete variable domain is EAGVAQSPRYKIIEKRQSVAFWCNPISGHATLYWYQQILGQGPKLLIQFQNNGVVDDSQLPKDRFSAERLKGVDSTLKIQPAKLEDSAVYLCASSLDGLARYEQYFGPGTRLTVT.

The V call is TRBV2, the J call TRBJ1-1; TRBD1 agrees at 7 bases. V dropped 3 bases and J dropped 8; count of bases not matched to a gene: 3. CDR3 length: 12 residues. Germline V gives CDR1 SNHLY, CDR2 FYNNEI. The CDR3 loop reads CASSEMDREAFF. The CDR3 nucleotides are TGTGCCAGCAGTGAGATGGACAGGGAAGCTTTCTTT.